Listed here are 10 T cell receptor beta chains from one sample, sequenced in a study of cytomegalovirus exposure and HLA in healthy donors. In the PCR, 60 Vbeta and 13 Jbeta primers were used. The table came from immunoSEQ multiplex PCR; TCRdb's copy has only in-frame clones and leaves some out. The table shows over 150,000 clones, with approximately 80% occurring only once. Specimen: PBMCs. The receptors come from a man between 18 and 35 years old in good health and CMV-seropositive.

This clone was found once. The chain links TRBV5-1 to TRBJ2-2; the match to TRBD2 covers 10 bases. CDR1 and CDR2 (germline): SGHRS, YFSETQ. CDR3 size: 17 residues. V lost 3 bases, J lost 6 bases, and 11 bases stayed unmatched. CDR3 in amino acids: CASSSRLAGGAPGELFF. In nucleotides, the CDR3 is TGCGCCAGCAGCTCGAGACTAGCGGGTGGGGCCCCCGGGGAGCTGTTTTTT.

This clone was recorded once. J is TRBJ2-5 and V is TRBV6-1; D is possibly TRBD1 (6 bases). The CDR3 loop spans 13 amino acids. Trimming removed 5 bases at V and 4 bases at J, with 11 bases between. Germline V gives CDR1 MNHNS, CDR2 SASEGT. The CDR3 sequence is CASSPQGRETQYF. The CDR3 DNA is TGTGCCAGCAGTCCTCAGGGGAGAGAGACCCAGTACTTC.

J is TRBJ2-1 and V is TRBV5-1; 8 bases line up with TRBD1. Losses at the gene ends were 4 bases for V and 9 bases for J; bases not matched to a gene: 12. This CDR3 region has 15 residues. Germline V gene data show CDR1 as SGHRS and CDR2 as YFSETQ. CDR3 residues: CASSAAGGPSGEQFF. In DNA, the CDR3 is TGCGCCAGCAGCGCAGCAGGGGGCCCCTCCGGTGAGCAGTTCTTC.

This clone was counted between two and nine times. V gene TRBV7-2 combines with J gene TRBJ1-3; 11 bases agree with TRBD1. V gave up 5 bases and J gave up 4 bases; unmatched junction bases: 7. The germline CDR1 and CDR2 sequences are SGHTA and FQGNSA. The CDR3 consists of 16 residues. CDR3 loop: CASSIRTGGWGNTIYF. Here the CDR3 DNA reads TGTGCCAGCAGCATCCGGACAGGGGGCTGGGGAAACACCATATATTTT.

This chain links TRBV28 with TRBJ1-2, with D perhaps TRBD1 (6 bases). Per the germline V gene, CDR1 is MDHEN and CDR2 is SYDVKM. The CDR3 totals 14 residues. V was cut by 3 bases and J by 8 bases, with 16 bases left in between. The CDR3 DNA follows: TGTGCCAGCAGTTTCTTACCCGGGACAAGGGGCTACACCTTC. Translation: CASSFLPGTRGYTF.

The V call is TRBV27, the J call TRBJ1-2; D ambiguous. The CDR3 consists of 13 residues. Trimming removed 5 bases from V and 1 base from J, with 8 bases in between. The germline gives CDR1 MNHEY, CDR2 SMNVEV (reference sequence). For the CDR3, the DNA is TGTGCCAGCAGTATACAAGTTAACTATGGCTACACCTTC. Translation: CASSIQVNYGYTF.

The chain couples TRBV2 to TRBJ2-1; perhaps TRBD2 as D (7 bases). The CDR3 sequence is 13 residues long. CDR1 and CDR2 from the germline V gene are SNHLY and FYNNEI. Trimming took off 8 bases at V and 6 bases at J, with 14 bases between the two ends. In nucleotides, the CDR3 is TGTGCCAGCGGGGGGGGCGGCCGCAATGAGCAGTTCTTC. It is translated as CASGGGGRNEQFF.

This chain's CDR3 is CAIRPATERTDTQYF. CDR3 nucleotides: TGTGCCATCCGCCCCGCAACAGAAAGGACAGATACGCAGTATTTT. J is TRBJ2-3 and V is TRBV10-3; D call uncertain. The CDR3 totals 15 residues. Germline lookup yields CDR1 ENHRY and CDR2 SYGVKD. V lost 8 bases to trimming and J lost 3 bases, with 18 bases between them.

The J gene is TRBJ1-6, the V gene TRBV7-3, with D hard to call. Germline values: CDR1 SGHTA, CDR2 FQGTGA. The V end lost 2 bases, the J end lost 0 bases, and 14 bases lay between the germline ends. The CDR3 loop spans 18 amino acids. The CDR3 here is CASSLLSRGSSYNSPLHF. Written as DNA, the CDR3 is TGTGCCAGCAGCTTACTATCCAGAGGGAGCTCCTATAATTCACCCCTCCACTTT.

J is TRBJ2-7 and V is TRBV9; possible D gene TRBD2, 5 bases. Germline lookup yields CDR1 SGDLS and CDR2 YYNGEE. V lost 3 bases and J 2 bases, leaving 15 bases between the germline ends. The CDR3 totals 15 residues. The chain's CDR3 is CASSAGLGETYEQYF. CDR3 in DNA: TGTGCCAGCAGCGCAGGCCTCGGGGAGACCTACGAGCAGTACTTC.